This T cell receptor (beta chain) is drawn from a study of T cell changes during pregnancy in multiple sclerosis. TCRdb's copy holds only in-frame clones and misses some; the assay was immunoSEQ multiplex PCR. The data show 55,000 to 75,000 clones, about 91% seen once. Germline CDR1 is SGHDT and CDR2 is YYEEEE. CDR3 length: 14 amino acids. Trimming cost V 4 bases and J 3 bases; bases outside gene matches: 4. V and J are TRBV5-6 and TRBJ1-1; 9 nucleotides align to TRBD1. The TCR sequence derives from a female donor with multiple sclerosis, enrolled in a pregnancy study. Specimen: peripheral blood, collected after pregnancy. The CDR3 sequence: CASSRQGGDTEAFF. CDR3 DNA sequence: TGTGCCAGCAGCCGACAGGGGGGTGACACTGAAGCTTTCTTT.